These 23 T cell receptor beta chains came from one sample sequenced in a study of siplizumab effects on memory and regulatory T cells (dated by TCRdb to between 2019 and 2020). The library came from the immunoSEQ multiplex PCR assay. TCRdb took this table from immuneACCESS and kept in-frame rearrangements with V and J called. Such tables lack part of the clones; where checked against another copy, unresolved V genes explain under half of the gap, and the rest is unexplained. For this sample there are approximately 100,000 clones; about 93% appear just once. The top ten hold about 11% of the sample. The specimen sequenced was non-Treg CD4+ T cells sorted from blood. The label giving this sample's cell subset or site can be read as: FACS-sorted unstimulated CD4+ non-regulatory T cells. These receptors all come from a human donor in good health.

The chain joins TRBV5-1 to TRBJ2-3; D might be TRBD1 (5 bases). This CDR3 spans 15 amino acids. Germline CDR1 SGHRS, CDR2 YFSETQ. Trimming cost V 1 base and J 2 bases, with 11 bases left between them. CDR3 nucleotide sequence: TGCGCCAGCAGCTTGATGCCAGGGTCCACAGATACGCAGTATTTT. Translating it yields CASSLMPGSTDTQYF.

J is TRBJ2-7 and V is TRBV7-9; D not resolved. Germline V lookup: CDR1 SEHNR, CDR2 FQNEAQ (reference sequence). This CDR3 has 14 amino acids. V was pared by 1 base and J by 2 bases, with 9 bases between. This CDR3 is CASSLVFGPYEQYF. CDR3 coding DNA: TGTGCCAGCAGCTTAGTTTTTGGTCCCTACGAGCAGTACTTC.

The chain has TRBV12-2 and TRBJ2-7; the table's D call TRBD1 went unverified against the DNA. TRBV12-2 is classified as a pseudogene. This CDR3 region has 18 residues. DNA for the CDR3: TGTGCAAGTCGCTTAGTCCGCGGGGCGACAGGGATCTCCCACGAGCAGTACTTC. This sequence encodes CASRLVRGATGISHEQYF.

This clone occurred once. The CDR3, as DNA: TGTGCCAGCAGCTTGGATCGGGGGGGAGGCGAGCAGTACTTC. This sequence encodes CASSLDRGGGEQYF. The chain links TRBV5-4 to TRBJ2-7; TRBD2 matches at 8 bases. Trimming took 0 bases from V and 6 from J; bases not matched to a gene: 5. Germline V gives CDR1 SGHNT, CDR2 YYREEE (reference sequence). This CDR3 is built from 14 residues.

The rearrangement joins TRBV29-1 to TRBJ2-1; D remains ambiguous. CDR3 length: 11 residues. The V gene's germline CDR1 is SQVTM and CDR2 ANQGSEA. With 5 bases removed from V and 3 bases from J, the gap between germline ends came to 5 bases. CDR3 region: CSVTVYNEQFF. The CDR3, as DNA: TGCAGCGTTACGGTCTACAATGAGCAGTTCTTC.

The CDR3 sequence is CAWSVQGLSGGAFF. CDR3 nucleotide sequence: TGTGCCTGGAGTGTACAGGGCCTTTCAGGGGGAGCTTTCTTT. The rearrangement links TRBV30 to TRBJ1-1, with TRBD1 matching 7 bases. V trimming: 0 bases; J trimming: 10 bases; junction bases outside the gene matches: 11. The CDR3 has 14 amino acids. The germline V gene encodes CDR1 GTSNPN and CDR2 SVGIG (reference sequence).

The V and J genes are TRBV30 and TRBJ1-1, with no clear D. V lost 0 bases to trimming and J lost 0 bases, with 8 bases between them. CDR1 is GTSNPN and CDR2 is SVGIG in the germline V gene (reference sequence). The CDR3 is 14 residues long. In DNA form, the CDR3 reads TGTGCCTGGAGTGTATCTTCTATGAACACTGAAGCTTTCTTT. Translating gives CAWSVSSMNTEAFF.

V is TRBV6-5 and J is TRBJ2-5; D is perhaps TRBD2 (6 bases). V lost 2 bases and J 4 bases, leaving 8 bases between the germline ends. This CDR3 has 13 residues. Per the germline V gene, CDR1 is MNHEY and CDR2 is SVGAGI. This chain's CDR3 is CASSYPGVETQYF. In nucleotides, the CDR3 is TGTGCCAGCAGTTACCCGGGAGTAGAGACCCAGTACTTC.

The chain carries TRBV5-6 and TRBJ2-2; 8 bases line up with TRBD2. Per the germline V gene, CDR1 is SGHDT and CDR2 is YYEEEE. CDR3 length: 15 amino acids. CDR3 sequence reads: CAAAPGLVSTGELFF. The CDR3 nucleotides are TGTGCAGCAGCACCGGGACTAGTCTCCACCGGGGAGCTGTTTTTT.

The chain employs TRBV6-5 and TRBJ2-1; 8 bases agree with TRBD1. Per germline, CDR1 MNHEY and CDR2 SVGAGI. The CDR3 has 13 residues. Germline trimming cut 6 bases from V and 8 bases from J; bases unmatched to any gene: 6. The CDR3 DNA follows: TGTGCCAGCAGCCGTCGGACAGGGTATGAGCAGTTCTTC. Translated, it gives CASSRRTGYEQFF.

About this clone itself: This same CDR3 is encoded by further DNA sequences in the sample. The J gene is TRBJ1-5, the V gene TRBV6-1; 10 bases align to TRBD1. CDR1 is MNHNS and CDR2 is SASEGT in the germline V gene. J was trimmed by 4 bases and V by 6 bases; bases with no gene match: 0. The CDR3 spans 13 residues. The CDR3 reads CASRGQGNQPQHF. The CDR3 bases are TGTGCCAGCAGGGGACAGGGGAATCAGCCCCAGCATTTT.

The chain has TRBV7-2 and TRBJ1-1, with a tentative D call TRBD1 (5 bases). Germline lookup yields CDR1 SGHTA and CDR2 FQGNSA. The V and J ends lost 1 base and 7 bases respectively, with 7 bases between them. The CDR3 length is 12 residues. The CDR3 loop is CASSLGGGEAFF. CDR3 nucleotide sequence: TGTGCCAGCAGCTTAGGTGGGGGTGAAGCTTTCTTT.

V and J are TRBV9 and TRBJ2-3; 9 bases line up with TRBD2. Germline CDR1 and CDR2: SGDLS and YYNGEE. The CDR3 consists of 16 residues. V lost 0 bases to trimming and J lost 4 bases; unmatched junction nucleotides: 6. The CDR3 sequence is CASSVGGGRAPDTQYF. Written as DNA, the CDR3 is TGTGCCAGCAGCGTAGGTGGCGGGAGGGCCCCAGATACGCAGTATTTT.

The sample holds one count of this clone. The chain employs TRBV15 and TRBJ1-5; D is perhaps TRBD1 (5 bases). Trimming took 3 bases from V and 3 from J, leaving 15 bases between them. The length of the CDR3 is 16 residues. Per germline, CDR1 LNHNV and CDR2 YYDKDF (reference sequence). The CDR3 sequence is CATSRRGRGNNQPQHF. The CDR3 DNA is TGTGCCACCAGCAGGAGGGGCAGAGGGAACAATCAGCCCCAGCATTTT.

In this sample, this clone turned up once. The J gene is TRBJ2-1, the V gene TRBV18; D is undetermined. This CDR3 has 15 residues. The germline V and J ends were trimmed by 2 bases and 4 bases, with 12 bases remaining between them. CDR1 and CDR2 (germline): KGHSH, LQKENI. The CDR3, as DNA: TGTGCCAGCTCACCAAGTGCGAGGAAGTACAATGAGCAGTTCTTC. Protein product: CASSPSARKYNEQFF.

This sequence joins TRBV11-3 and TRBJ1-6; no clear D gene. There are 16 residues in the CDR3. V was cut by 3 bases and J by 0 bases, with 9 bases left in between. Germline V gene lookup returns CDR1 SGHNT and CDR2 YENEEA. CDR3 bases: TGTGCCAGCAGCTTGGGCCATAGCTCCTATAATTCACCCCTCCACTTT. Its translation is CASSLGHSSYNSPLHF.

The V gene is TRBV6-1, the J gene TRBJ2-5, with D tentatively TRBD2 (6 bases). CDR1 is MNHNS and CDR2 is SASEGT in the germline V gene. Trimming removed 0 bases from V and 4 bases from J, with 15 bases in between. There are 16 residues in the CDR3. CDR3 residues: CASSEALSGEAETQYF. DNA for the CDR3: TGTGCCAGCAGTGAAGCCCTTTCGGGGGAGGCAGAGACCCAGTACTTC.

The genes are TRBV5-1 and TRBJ2-7; 7 bases are a match to TRBD2. Germline loops: CDR1 SGHRS, CDR2 YFSETQ. This CDR3 has 12 residues. Trimming at V came to 4 bases and at J to 13 bases, leaving 11 bases not matched to a gene. The CDR3 here is CASSGVGGRSYF. DNA for the CDR3: TGCGCCAGCAGCGGGGTCGGCGGGAGATCATACTTC.

V is TRBV18 and J is TRBJ1-5; 7 nucleotides line up with TRBD1. The CDR3 runs to 16 residues. V was pared by 1 base and J by 2 bases, with 5 bases of the junction left unmatched. Germline CDR1 and CDR2: KGHSH and LQKENI. CDR3 region: CASSPQGASRNQPQHF. For the CDR3, the DNA is TGTGCCAGCTCACCACAGGGGGCGTCCCGCAATCAGCCCCAGCATTTT.

V usage is TRBV6-1 and J usage is TRBJ1-2; TRBD1 is a possible D gene (5 bases). V was shortened by 2 bases and J by 4 bases, with 11 bases between the two germline ends. Germline V CDR1 and CDR2: MNHNS, SASEGT. CDR3 length: 14 residues. As DNA, the CDR3 is TGTGCCAGCAGTGAAACCGTGACAGTCTATGGCTACACCTTC. Its translation: CASSETVTVYGYTF.

The genes are TRBV4-1 and TRBJ1-5; D remains unclear. This CDR3 spans 12 amino acids. Looked up from germline, CDR1 is MGHRA and CDR2 is YSYEKL. Deletions cut 0 bases from V and 6 bases from J, with 3 bases between. The CDR3 DNA is TGCGCCAGCAGCCAAGAGGGTCAGCCCCAGCATTTT. It is translated as CASSQEGQPQHF.

The rearrangement joins TRBV11-3 to TRBJ2-7; D remains ambiguous. V lost 5 bases, J lost 4 bases, and 9 bases lay in between. This CDR3 is 12 amino acids long. Germline-derived CDR1 and CDR2 are SGHNT and YENEEA. CDR3 protein: CASSGNSYEQYF. CDR3 nucleotide sequence: TGTGCCAGCAGCGGCAATTCTTACGAGCAGTACTTC.

The count of this clone is one. The chain uses TRBV7-9 and TRBJ2-1, with 10 bases lining up with TRBD1. This CDR3 comprises 15 residues. V lost 5 bases to trimming and J lost 3 bases; unmatched junction nucleotides: 4. Looked up from germline, CDR1 is SEHNR and CDR2 is FQNEAQ (reference sequence). The CDR3 sequence is CASSLGQGVYNEQFF. The CDR3 DNA reads TGTGCCAGCAGCCTAGGACAGGGGGTCTACAATGAGCAGTTCTTC.